Below, 8 T cell receptor beta chains from the same sample are listed, as sequenced in a study of T-cell reconstitution after alpha-beta-depleted transplantation in children. Unique molecular identifiers were incorporated when the TCRbeta library was constructed. In TCRdb, the PCR reads were re-called with MiXCR into one record per CDR3 protein. Of around 250,000 distinct CDR3 sequences in the sample, nearly 10% were seen once. The material sequenced was PBMCs from the stem cell graft donor, taken from the stem cell graft. These receptors were obtained from a human donor who donated a stem cell graft to a child with SCID.

This clonotype was seen only a few times. The V call is TRBV15, the J call TRBJ2-5, with D perhaps matching TRBD1 or TRBD2 (6 bases each). In germline, CDR1 is LNHNV, CDR2 YYDKDF (reference sequence). The V and J ends lost 9 bases and 3 bases respectively, with 26 bases between them. This CDR3 contains 17 residues. CDR3 nucleotides: TGTGCCACAAAGCAGGGATCCCTGATTAGGGGGGAAGAGACCCAGTACTTC. Amino acid sequence: CATKQGSLIRGEETQYF. The variable domain in full, with the rest retrieved from reference TRBV15 and TRBJ2-5, is DAMVIQNPRYQVTQFGKPVTLSCSQTLNHNVMYWYQQKSSQAPKLLFHYYDKDFNNEADTPDNFQSRRPNTSFCFLDIRSPGLGDTAMYLCATKQGSLIRGEETQYFGPGTRLLVL.

The chain couples TRBV27 to TRBJ2-7, with D perhaps matching TRBD2 (5 bases). The V end was cut by 2 bases, the J end by 0 bases, with 11 bases between. This CDR3 spans 15 amino acids. From germline, CDR1 is MNHEY and CDR2 SMNVEV (reference sequence). CDR3 DNA: TGTGCCAGCAGTTTAGGTTCGAGCGGCTCCTACGAGCAGTACTTC. It encodes CASSLGSSGSYEQYF.

This clonotype was observed a few times. This rearrangement joins TRBV4-2 to TRBJ1-3; unclear D gene. The V end was cut by 1 base, the J end by 3 bases, with 7 bases between. Looked up from germline, CDR1 is LGHNA and CDR2 is YNFKEQ. The CDR3 is 14 amino acids. The CDR3 coding sequence is TGTGCCAGCAGCCAAGTGGGCATTGGAAACACCATATATTTT. It specifies CASSQVGIGNTIYF.

This clonotype was counted ten times or more. The rearrangement links TRBV6-5 to TRBJ1-1; D unresolved. The CDR3 has 15 amino acids. Germline V lookup: CDR1 MNHEY, CDR2 SVGAGI. V gave up 4 bases and J gave up 1 base, with 13 bases separating them. CDR3 in DNA: TGTGCCAGCAGTTCATCTCCGCTCGGGAACACTGAAGCTTTCTTT. Its translation is CASSSSPLGNTEAFF.

Points on this clonotype: A much larger clone differs by one base, so this may be a read error. V and J are TRBV5-5 and TRBJ2-1, with D possibly being TRBD2 (6 bases). The CDR3 contains 12 residues. The V gene's germline CDR1 is SGHKS and CDR2 YYEKEE (reference sequence). For the CDR3, the DNA is TGTGCCATCAGCCCCGGCGGGGATGAGCAGTTCTTC. Translation: CAISPGGDEQFF.

Of note for this clonotype: An end of the junction differs from the germline gene, which may be a read error. The gene calls are TRBV7-7 and TRBJ2-5; no reliable D call. Germline V CDR1 and CDR2: SSHAT, FNYEAQ (reference sequence). The CDR3 covers 14 residues. CDR3 amino acids: CASSPRTHLETQYF. Written as DNA, the CDR3 is TGTGCTAGCAGCCCGCGGACCCATTTAGAGACCCAGTACTTC.

With respect to this clonotype: The germline gene is not matched at one end of the junction; a read error may be the cause. J is TRBJ2-7 and V is TRBV10-3; 8 bases align to TRBD1. The CDR3 has 15 amino acids. CDR1 is ENHRY, CDR2 SYGVKD, per germline. The CDR3 reads CAISERQGASYEKYF. In DNA form, the CDR3 reads TGTGCCATCAGCGAGAGGCAGGGGGCTTCCTACGAGAAGTACTTC.

This clonotype was observed a handful of times. This chain links TRBV7-8 with TRBJ2-2; D is undetermined. There are 20 residues in the CDR3. Germline-derived CDR1 and CDR2 are SGHVS and FQNEAQ. With 7 bases removed from V and 3 bases from J, the gap between germline ends came to 30 bases. The CDR3 DNA sequence: TGTGCCAGCACCGGTAGTGTCCTCCTCGACTCCTCGGCGTACACCGGGGAGCTGTTTTTT. Encoded protein: CASTGSVLLDSSAYTGELFF.